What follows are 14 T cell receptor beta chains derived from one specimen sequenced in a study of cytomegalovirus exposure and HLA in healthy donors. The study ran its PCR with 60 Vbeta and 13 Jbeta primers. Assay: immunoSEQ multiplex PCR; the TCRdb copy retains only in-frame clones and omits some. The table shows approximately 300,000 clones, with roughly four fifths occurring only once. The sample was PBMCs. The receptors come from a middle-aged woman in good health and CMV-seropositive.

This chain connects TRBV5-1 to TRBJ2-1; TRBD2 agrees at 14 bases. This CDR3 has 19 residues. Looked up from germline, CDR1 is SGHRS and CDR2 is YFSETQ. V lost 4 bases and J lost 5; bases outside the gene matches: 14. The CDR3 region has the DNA TGCGCCAGCAGCAAAGGGACTAGCGGGAGCGGTGGTAGAGACAATGAGCAGTTCTTC. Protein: CASSKGTSGSGGRDNEQFF.

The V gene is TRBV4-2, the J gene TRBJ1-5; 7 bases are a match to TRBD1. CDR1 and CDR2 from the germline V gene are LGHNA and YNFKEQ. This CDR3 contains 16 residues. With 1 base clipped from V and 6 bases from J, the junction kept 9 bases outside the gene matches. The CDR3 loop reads CASSQGAQGIGQPQHF. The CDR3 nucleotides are TGTGCCAGCAGCCAAGGGGCACAGGGGATCGGTCAGCCCCAGCATTTT.

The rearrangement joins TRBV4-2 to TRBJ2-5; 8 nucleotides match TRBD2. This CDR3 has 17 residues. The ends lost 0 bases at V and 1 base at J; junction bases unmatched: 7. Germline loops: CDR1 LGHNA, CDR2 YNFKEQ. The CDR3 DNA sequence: TGTGCCAGCAGCCAAGAAGGGGTAGCGGGAAGCCAAGAGACCCAGTACTTC. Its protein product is CASSQEGVAGSQETQYF.

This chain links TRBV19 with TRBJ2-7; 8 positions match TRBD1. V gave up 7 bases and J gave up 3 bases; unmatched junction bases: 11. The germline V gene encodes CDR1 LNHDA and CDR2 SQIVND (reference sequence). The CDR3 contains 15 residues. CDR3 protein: CASTPFPDRDYEQYF. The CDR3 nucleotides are TGTGCCAGTACACCATTCCCGGACAGGGACTACGAGCAGTACTTC.

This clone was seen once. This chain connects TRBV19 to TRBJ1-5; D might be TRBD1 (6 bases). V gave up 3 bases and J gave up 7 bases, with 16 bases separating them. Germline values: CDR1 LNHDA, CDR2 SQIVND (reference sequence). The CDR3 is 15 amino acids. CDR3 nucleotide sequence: TGTGCCAGTAGTATGGGCGACAGGCCGGGGCAGCCCCAGCATTTT. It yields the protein CASSMGDRPGQPQHF. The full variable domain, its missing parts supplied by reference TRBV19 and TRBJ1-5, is DGGITQSPKYLFRKEGQNVTLSCEQNLNHDAMYWYRQDPGQGLRLIYYSQIVNDFQKGDIAEGYSVSREKKESFPLTVTSAQKNPTAFYLCASSMGDRPGQPQHFGDGTRLSIL.

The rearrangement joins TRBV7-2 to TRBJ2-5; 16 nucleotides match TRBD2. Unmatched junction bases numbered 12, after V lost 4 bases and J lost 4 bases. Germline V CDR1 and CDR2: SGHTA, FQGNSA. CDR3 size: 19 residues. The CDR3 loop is CASSSVGTSGRAQRETQYF. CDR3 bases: TGTGCCAGCAGCTCAGTTGGGACTAGCGGGAGGGCTCAACGAGAGACCCAGTACTTC.

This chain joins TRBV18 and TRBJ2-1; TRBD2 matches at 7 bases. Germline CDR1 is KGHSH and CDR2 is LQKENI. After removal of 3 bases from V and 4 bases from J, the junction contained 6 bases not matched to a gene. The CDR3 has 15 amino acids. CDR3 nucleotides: TGTGCCAGCTCACCTCGACTAGCCCCTTACAATGAGCAGTTCTTC. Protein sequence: CASSPRLAPYNEQFF.

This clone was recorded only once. The CDR3 sequence: CAWTGDRKTPATNEKLFF. The CDR3 DNA reads TGTGCCTGGACCGGGGACAGGAAGACCCCGGCAACTAATGAAAAACTGTTTTTT. The chain combines TRBV30 with TRBJ1-4; 8 bases match TRBD1. The CDR3 is 18 amino acids. Per the germline V gene, CDR1 is GTSNPN and CDR2 is SVGIG (reference sequence). J gave up 0 bases and V 4 bases, and 13 bases lay outside the gene matches.

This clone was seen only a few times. In nucleotides, the CDR3 is TGTGCCAGCAGCGACCAGGGTTACGAGCAGTACTTC. This encodes CASSDQGYEQYF. The V gene is TRBV7-9, the J gene TRBJ2-7; possible D gene TRBD1, 5 bases. There are 12 residues in the CDR3. Trimming shortened V by 5 bases and J by 4 bases, and 9 bases separated the two germline ends. CDR1 is SEHNR, CDR2 FQNEAQ, per germline (reference sequence).

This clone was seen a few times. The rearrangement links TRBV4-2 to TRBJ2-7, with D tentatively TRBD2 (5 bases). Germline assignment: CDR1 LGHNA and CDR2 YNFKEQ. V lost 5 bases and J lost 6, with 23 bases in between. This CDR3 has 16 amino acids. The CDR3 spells CASSSQEVGRRAEQYF. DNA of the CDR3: TGTGCCAGCAGCTCGCAGGAGGTGGGGAGAAGGGCCGAGCAGTACTTC.

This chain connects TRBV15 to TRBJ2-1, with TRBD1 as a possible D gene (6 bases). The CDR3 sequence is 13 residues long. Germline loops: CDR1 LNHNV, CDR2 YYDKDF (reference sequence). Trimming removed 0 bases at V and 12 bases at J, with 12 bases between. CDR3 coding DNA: TGTGCCACCAGCAGAGATATCCAGGACAGGCAGTTCTTC. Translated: CATSRDIQDRQFF.

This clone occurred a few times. The CDR3 DNA sequence: TGTGCCAGTAATACCGGGACAGGGGTTTGGGAGCAGTACTTC. Its protein product is CASNTGTGVWEQYF. The genes are TRBV19 and TRBJ2-7; the match to TRBD1 covers 10 bases. This CDR3 contains 14 residues. Germline trimming cut 7 bases from V and 7 bases from J; bases unmatched to any gene: 10. Looked up from germline, CDR1 is LNHDA and CDR2 is SQIVND (reference sequence).

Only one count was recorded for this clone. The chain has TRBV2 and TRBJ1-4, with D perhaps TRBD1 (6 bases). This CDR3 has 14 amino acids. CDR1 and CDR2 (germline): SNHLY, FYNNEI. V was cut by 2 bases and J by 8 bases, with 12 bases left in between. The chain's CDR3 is CASSEMGAWEKLFF. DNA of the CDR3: TGTGCCAGCAGTGAAATGGGGGCTTGGGAAAAACTGTTTTTT.

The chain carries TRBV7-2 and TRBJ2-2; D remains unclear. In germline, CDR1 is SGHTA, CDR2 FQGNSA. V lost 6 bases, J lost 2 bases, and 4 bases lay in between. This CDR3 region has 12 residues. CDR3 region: CASSKNTGELFF. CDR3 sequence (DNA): TGTGCCAGCAGTAAAAACACCGGGGAGCTGTTTTTT.